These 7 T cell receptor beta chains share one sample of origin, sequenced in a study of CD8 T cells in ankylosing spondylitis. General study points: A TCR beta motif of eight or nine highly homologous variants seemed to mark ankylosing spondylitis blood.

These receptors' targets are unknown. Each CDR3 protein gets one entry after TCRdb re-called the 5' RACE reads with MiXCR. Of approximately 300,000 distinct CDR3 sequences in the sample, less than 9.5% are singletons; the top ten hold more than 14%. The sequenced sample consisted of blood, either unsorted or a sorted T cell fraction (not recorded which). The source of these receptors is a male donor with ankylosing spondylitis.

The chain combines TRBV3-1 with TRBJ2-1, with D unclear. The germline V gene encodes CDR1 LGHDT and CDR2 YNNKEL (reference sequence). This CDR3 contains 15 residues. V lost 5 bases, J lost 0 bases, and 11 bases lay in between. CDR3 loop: CASSKTRNSYNEQFF. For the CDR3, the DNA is TGTGCCAGCAGCAAAACAAGGAACTCCTACAATGAGCAGTTCTTC.

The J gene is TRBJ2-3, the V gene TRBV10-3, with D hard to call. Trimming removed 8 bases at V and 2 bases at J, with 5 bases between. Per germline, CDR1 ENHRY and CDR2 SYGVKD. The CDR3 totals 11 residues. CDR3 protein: CAIEDTDTQYF. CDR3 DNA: TGTGCCATCGAAGACACAGATACGCAGTATTTT.

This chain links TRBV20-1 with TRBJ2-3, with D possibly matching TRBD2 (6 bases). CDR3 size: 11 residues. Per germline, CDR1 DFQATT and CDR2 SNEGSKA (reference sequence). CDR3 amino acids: CGGSGADTQYF. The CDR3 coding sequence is TGCGGCGGGTCGGGGGCAGATACGCAGTATTTT.

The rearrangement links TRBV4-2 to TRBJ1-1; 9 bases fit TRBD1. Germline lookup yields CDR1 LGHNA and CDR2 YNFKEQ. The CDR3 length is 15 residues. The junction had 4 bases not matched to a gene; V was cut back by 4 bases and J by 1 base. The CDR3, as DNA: TGTGCCAGCAGCCGAGGGACAGGGACGAACACTGAAGCTTTCTTT. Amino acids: CASSRGTGTNTEAFF.

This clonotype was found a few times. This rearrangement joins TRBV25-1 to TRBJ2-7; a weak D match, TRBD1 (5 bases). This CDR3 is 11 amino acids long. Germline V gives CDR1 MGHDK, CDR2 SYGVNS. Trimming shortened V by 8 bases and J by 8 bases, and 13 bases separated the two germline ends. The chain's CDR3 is CASADSDKQYF. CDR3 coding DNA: TGTGCCAGCGCCGACAGTGACAAGCAGTACTTC.

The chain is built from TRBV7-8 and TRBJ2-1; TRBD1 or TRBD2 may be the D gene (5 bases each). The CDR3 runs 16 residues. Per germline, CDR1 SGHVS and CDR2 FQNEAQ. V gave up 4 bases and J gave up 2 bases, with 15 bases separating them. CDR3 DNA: TGTGCCAGCAGCTCTCCCGGGACGGACGCCTACAATGAGCAGTTCTTC. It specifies CASSSPGTDAYNEQFF.

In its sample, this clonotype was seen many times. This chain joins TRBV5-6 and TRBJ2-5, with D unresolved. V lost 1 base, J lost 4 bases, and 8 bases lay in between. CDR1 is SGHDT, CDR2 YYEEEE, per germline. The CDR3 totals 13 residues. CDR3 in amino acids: CASSLTHPETQYF. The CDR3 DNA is TGTGCCAGCAGCTTGACCCACCCAGAGACCCAGTACTTC.